This T cell receptor (beta chain) derives from a study of blood T cell repertoires in COVID-19. Study information: Italy, Spain and the United States were the sources of the convalescent and acute COVID-19 samples. T cells, B-cell-depleted T cells, or PBMCs supplied cDNA or gDNA.

Per the authors' pipeline: Nucleated cell counts were estimated from reference gene primer amplification. TCRdb's copy holds only in-frame clones and misses some; the assay was immunoSEQ multiplex PCR. V and J calls plus clone size are reproduced from that table; the DNA served to infer D and trimming. This sample has roughly 120,000 clones, with 75% to 90% found just once. This clone has more than one count but fewer than ten. Trimming shortened V by 0 bases and J by 1 base, and 8 bases separated the two germline ends. Looked up from germline, CDR1 is SGHTS and CDR2 is YDEGEE. The CDR3 contains 15 residues.

The rearrangement uses TRBV5-8 and TRBJ1-5, with D unclear. The TCR comes from an older man with acute or convalescent COVID-19. The sample consisted of peripheral blood. The CDR3 loop is CASSLGQKSNQPQHF. The CDR3 DNA is TGTGCCAGCAGCTTGGGGCAGAAGAGCAATCAGCCCCAGCATTTT.